The present T cell receptor beta chain was sequenced within a study of blood T cell repertoires in COVID-19. Trimming cost V 2 bases and J 4 bases; bases outside gene matches: 12. The CDR3 totals 18 residues. Germline CDR1 reads MNHEY; CDR2 reads SVGEGT. This clone was observed once. Libraries were prepared by immunoSEQ multiplex PCR; TCRdb keeps only in-frame clonotypes and omits some of them. Of 250,000 to 300,000 clones listed, around 87% are singletons. This TCR derives from a woman in her forties who had recovered from COVID-19. The source material was peripheral blood. This chain links TRBV6-2 or TRBV6-3 with TRBJ2-3; 10 bases map to TRBD2. CDR3: CASSYGLLAGAGADTQYF. CDR3 bases: TGTGCCAGCAGTTACGGCCTCCTAGCGGGGGCGGGAGCAGATACGCAGTATTTT.